Presented here are 9 T cell receptor delta chains from one specimen sequenced in a study of gamma-delta chains in newborns, infants, children. TCRdb reanalyzed the reads using CATT. The profile covers 4,000 or so delta-chain clones, with around 40% appearing a single time and about 9.1% taken by the ten largest. Sample: blood, taken at week 6. All receptors come from a child who was a newborn, infant or young child, either healthy, febrile or measles-vaccinated (not recorded which).

This clone was picked up a small number of times. Other DNA sequences in the same sample also yield this CDR3. The chain joins TRDV2 to TRDJ1, with a tentative D call TRDD3 (6 bases). V was clipped by 0 bases and J by 5 bases, with 24 bases between them. CDR1 is GEAIGNYY, CDR2 EKD, per germline. This CDR3 has 18 residues. The CDR3 region has the DNA TGTGCCTGTGACACCGTTCAACTGGGAGTTCTATATAGTGATAAACTCATCTTT. Its translation is CACDTVQLGVLYSDKLIF.

This clone was observed a single time. This may be a read error: a much more frequent sequence differs by one nucleotide. In the same sample, other DNA sequences code for this CDR3. V and J are TRDV2 and TRDJ1; D is possibly TRDD3 (5 bases). Germline-derived CDR1 and CDR2 are GEAIGNYY and EKD. The CDR3 sequence is 19 residues long. V lost 7 bases to trimming and J lost 0 bases, with 29 bases between them. The CDR3 reads CACDLIRRWGTSYTDKLIF. DNA of the CDR3: TGTGCCTGCGACTTAATACGGAGGTGGGGCACTTCGTACACCGATAAACTCATCTTT.

Regarding this clone: Just one base apart from a much larger clone, this may be a read error. This chain connects TRDV2 to TRDJ2, with a possible D match to TRDD3 (5 bases). The germline V gene has CDR1 GEAIGNYY and CDR2 EKD. There are 14 residues in the CDR3. The CDR3 DNA follows: TGTGCCAGTGAGAAGGGGGCTTTGACAGCACAACTCTTCTTT. Protein: CASEKGALTAQLFF.

V gene TRDV3 combines with J gene TRDJ2, with 11 nucleotides matching TRDD3. V shed 1 base and J 0 bases; nucleotides not matched to a gene: 7. The CDR3 spans 17 residues. Per the germline V gene, CDR1 is TVYSNPD and CDR2 is GDNSRS (reference sequence). CDR3 DNA: TGTGCCTTTACGGTCCTGGGGGATACCACTTTGACAGCACAACTCTTCTTT. Amino acid sequence: CAFTVLGDTTLTAQLFF.

The genes are TRDV1 and TRDJ1; 11 bases line up with TRDD3. The trim removed 2 bases at V and 3 bases at J, leaving 11 bases unmatched. This CDR3 spans 18 amino acids. CDR1 and CDR2 (germline): TSWWSYY, QGS. CDR3 sequence (DNA): TGTGCTCTTGGGGAAAACTACTGGGGGATAGGTAGGGCCGATAAACTCATCTTT. Amino acids: CALGENYWGIGRADKLIF.

This clone is labeled medium-sized (0.01 to 0.1%). Within the sample, other DNA sequences also encode this same CDR3. The chain has TRDV3 and TRDJ3; 9 bases agree with TRDD3. Germline-derived CDR1 and CDR2 are TVYSNPD and GDNSRS (reference sequence). Trimming at V came to 3 bases and at J to 0 bases, leaving 3 bases not matched to a gene. The CDR3 contains 16 residues. The CDR3 DNA sequence: TGTGCCTTGTACTGGGGGAGCTCCTGGGACACCCGACAGATGTTTTTC. Translated: CALYWGSSWDTRQMFF. The full variable domain, its missing parts supplied by reference TRDV3 and TRDJ3, is CDKVTQSSPDQTVASGSEVVLLCTYDTVYSNPDLFWYRIRPDYSFQFVFYGDNSRSEGADFTQGRFSVKHILTQKAFHLVISPVRTEDSATYYCALYWGSSWDTRQMFFGTGIKLFVEP.

To note about this clone: The DNA is left out, because the CDR3 cannot be placed on it with certainty; the CDR3 is given as TCRdb lists it. The genes are TRAV29/DV5 and TRDJ1. The CDR3 length is 21 residues, termini included. The germline gives CDR1 NSMFDY, CDR2 ISSIKDK. The CDR3 region is CSVLLCSKRACLDLGNYKLIF.

As for this clone: A much bigger clone sits one base away, suggesting this may be a read error. The CDR3 bases are TGTGCCTGTGACATACCGGGGGATACGGGTAGCTCCTGGGACACCCGACAGATGTTTTTC. It encodes CACDIPGDTGSSWDTRQMFF. The chain uses TRDV2 and TRDJ3, with TRDD3 matching over 10 bases. Germline CDR1 reads GEAIGNYY; CDR2 reads EKD. The CDR3 totals 20 residues. Trimming at V came to 2 bases and at J to 0 bases, leaving 9 bases not matched to a gene.

V and J are TRDV3 and TRDJ1, with 12 bases matching TRDD3. CDR3 length: 21 residues. J lost 0 bases, V lost 2 bases, and 22 bases had no gene match. Germline V gene sequence: CDR1 TVYSNPD, CDR2 GDNSRS (reference sequence). The CDR3 loop reads CAFPLPTIVLGDTGYTDKLIF. The CDR3 DNA is TGTGCCTTTCCCCTTCCTACTATCGTACTGGGGGATACAGGGTACACCGATAAACTCATCTTT.